This is a list of T cell receptor beta chains from one sample in a study of blood T cell repertoires in COVID-19. This table comes from immunoSEQ multiplex PCR, and its TCRdb copy is limited to in-frame clones, with some not included. Of some 200,000 clones in the sample, roughly three quarters were seen once. Input material: peripheral blood. The receptors derive from a woman between 50 and 59 years old with active or convalescent COVID-19. CDR3s include the opening cysteine and the closing phenylalanine or tryptophan. The order of the fields is D gene, clone size, V gene, J gene, CDR3 DNA, CDR3 protein. D genes are given only for firm matches. The size of a clone is reported for some rows only, either as once, few or many, or as a class for expanded clones.

d_gene: TRBD2
abundance: NA
v_gene: TRBV7-9
j_gene: TRBJ2-1
CDR3nt: TGTGCCAGCACCCCTTTGCGGGAGAACAATGAGCAGTTCTTC
CDR3aa: CASTPLRENNEQFF

d_gene: TRBD2
abundance: NA
v_gene: TRBV6-5
j_gene: TRBJ2-3
CDR3nt: TGTGCCAGCAGGCCCCTAGCGGGGGGCACAGATACGCAGTATTTT
CDR3aa: CASRPLAGGTDTQYF

d_gene: NA
abundance: once
v_gene: TRBV7-2
j_gene: TRBJ2-3
CDR3nt: TGTGCCAGCAGCTTAGGGTACATAGGGGGCACAGATACGCAGTATTTT
CDR3aa: CASSLGYIGGTDTQYF

d_gene: TRBD2
abundance: NA
v_gene: TRBV19
j_gene: TRBJ2-7
CDR3nt: TGTGCCAGTAGTGTTTCTAGCGGGGTCCACGAGCAGTACTTC
CDR3aa: CASSVSSGVHEQYF

d_gene: NA
abundance: NA
v_gene: TRBV9
j_gene: TRBJ1-1
CDR3nt: TGTGCCAGCAGCGTTCGACAGGCTGATGAAGCTTTCTTT
CDR3aa: CASSVRQADEAFF

d_gene: NA
abundance: few
v_gene: TRBV6-6
j_gene: TRBJ1-1
CDR3nt: TGTGCCAGCAGATCTGCGGGGCAGGCCTTCGACACTGAAGCTTTCTTT
CDR3aa: CASRSAGQAFDTEAFF

d_gene: NA
abundance: NA
v_gene: TRBV30
j_gene: TRBJ2-1
CDR3nt: TGTGCCTGGTCCTCAGGAGGGCCGAATGAGCAGTTCTTC
CDR3aa: CAWSSGGPNEQFF

d_gene: NA
abundance: once
v_gene: TRBV28
j_gene: TRBJ2-2
CDR3nt: TGTGCCAGCAGTTTATGGGCAGACACCGGGGAGCTGTTTTTT
CDR3aa: CASSLWADTGELFF

d_gene: NA
abundance: NA
v_gene: TRBV20-1
j_gene: TRBJ1-1
CDR3nt: TGCAGTGCTAGTACGTGGGGGGGAGAAGCTTTCTTT
CDR3aa: CSASTWGGEAFF

d_gene: NA
abundance: once
v_gene: TRBV29-1
j_gene: TRBJ2-5
CDR3nt: TGCAGCGCCGAGGGTCTAGAGGGAGAGACCCAGTACTTC
CDR3aa: CSAEGLEGETQYF

d_gene: NA
abundance: NA
v_gene: TRBV29-1
j_gene: TRBJ1-4
CDR3nt: TGCAGCGTTTGGCAGGATACTAATGAAAAACTGTTTTTT
CDR3aa: CSVWQDTNEKLFF

d_gene: TRBD2
abundance: NA
v_gene: TRBV7-3
j_gene: TRBJ2-3
CDR3nt: TGTGCCAGCAGCTCCCCCAAGCGGGAGGCTAGCACAGATACGCAGTATTTT
CDR3aa: CASSSPKREASTDTQYF

d_gene: NA
abundance: NA
v_gene: TRBV5-1
j_gene: TRBJ1-1
CDR3nt: TGCGCCAGCAGCTTGTGGACAGCGAACACTGAAGCTTTCTTT
CDR3aa: CASSLWTANTEAFF

d_gene: NA
abundance: NA
v_gene: TRBV19
j_gene: TRBJ2-5
CDR3nt: TGTGCCAGTAGCAATTCTAGAGAAGAGACCCAGTACTTC
CDR3aa: CASSNSREETQYF

d_gene: NA
abundance: once
v_gene: TRBV30
j_gene: TRBJ1-4
CDR3nt: TGTGCCTGGAGTGGGCAGTTGAATGAAAAACTGTTTTTT
CDR3aa: CAWSGQLNEKLFF

d_gene: NA
abundance: NA
v_gene: TRBV29-1
j_gene: TRBJ1-3
CDR3nt: TGCAGCGTTGCTTCTCCGTCTGGAAACACCATATATTTT
CDR3aa: CSVASPSGNTIYF

d_gene: NA
abundance: NA
v_gene: TRBV6-5
j_gene: TRBJ2-5
CDR3nt: TGTGCCAGCAGGGACCCACTAGCACACCAAGAGACCCAGTACTTC
CDR3aa: CASRDPLAHQETQYF

d_gene: TRBD2
abundance: once
v_gene: TRBV4-2
j_gene: TRBJ2-7
CDR3nt: TGTGCCAGCAGCACATTAGCGGGGGGCCTCCTGGAGCAGTACTTC
CDR3aa: CASSTLAGGLLEQYF

d_gene: NA
abundance: NA
v_gene: TRBV6-5
j_gene: TRBJ1-5
CDR3nt: TGTGCCAGCAGCCAGGGAGGTAATCAGCCCCAGCATTTT
CDR3aa: CASSQGGNQPQHF

d_gene: TRBD1
abundance: NA
v_gene: TRBV7-9
j_gene: TRBJ2-7
CDR3nt: TGTGCCAGCGCGCCCCCTCTCGGACAGGGGGTCTACGAGCAGTACTTC
CDR3aa: CASAPPLGQGVYEQYF

d_gene: NA
abundance: once
v_gene: TRBV23-1
j_gene: TRBJ1-4
CDR3nt: TGCGCCAGCAGTCAATCGAACAGGTGTTGGGTCGAAAAACTGTTTTTT
CDR3aa: CASSQSNRCWVEKLFF

d_gene: TRBD1
abundance: NA
v_gene: TRBV19
j_gene: TRBJ1-4
CDR3nt: TGTGCCAGTAACCAGGGGGCAGATGAAAAACTGTTTTTT
CDR3aa: CASNQGADEKLFF

d_gene: NA
abundance: NA
v_gene: TRBV18
j_gene: TRBJ1-3
CDR3nt: TGTGCCAGCTCACCTGCCAGTGACACAGGAAACACCATATATTTT
CDR3aa: CASSPASDTGNTIYF

d_gene: NA
abundance: NA
v_gene: TRBV2
j_gene: TRBJ1-5
CDR3nt: TGTGCCAGCAGTGAGGGTGGAGGGTTCGGTCAGCCCCAGCATTTT
CDR3aa: CASSEGGGFGQPQHF

d_gene: NA
abundance: once
v_gene: TRBV4-3
j_gene: TRBJ2-7
CDR3nt: TGCGCCAGCAGCCAAGGGAGACAGGTCACAGTCTACGAGCAGTACTTC
CDR3aa: CASSQGRQVTVYEQYF

d_gene: NA
abundance: NA
v_gene: TRBV7-9
j_gene: TRBJ2-2
CDR3nt: TGTGCCAGCAGCCCAATCGCTTTTCGGACCGGGGAGCTGTTTTTT
CDR3aa: CASSPIAFRTGELFF

d_gene: NA
abundance: NA
v_gene: TRBV28
j_gene: TRBJ1-2
CDR3nt: TGTGCCAGCATGCAGGGCGGCTATGGCTACACCTTC
CDR3aa: CASMQGGYGYTF

d_gene: TRBD1
abundance: many
v_gene: TRBV6-5
j_gene: TRBJ1-4
CDR3nt: TGTGCCAGCAGGAAACAGGGGAGCGATGAAAAACTGTTTTTT
CDR3aa: CASRKQGSDEKLFF

d_gene: TRBD1
abundance: NA
v_gene: TRBV28
j_gene: TRBJ2-1
CDR3nt: TGTGCCAGCAGTTTAACCGGGACAGGGCTCGGGGAGCAGTTCTTC
CDR3aa: CASSLTGTGLGEQFF

d_gene: NA
abundance: few
v_gene: TRBV4-1
j_gene: TRBJ1-4
CDR3nt: TGCGCCAGCAGCCGACAGCCAGCAACTAATGAAAAACTGTTTTTT
CDR3aa: CASSRQPATNEKLFF

d_gene: TRBD1
abundance: NA
v_gene: TRBV6-4
j_gene: TRBJ2-2
CDR3nt: TGTGCCAGCAGGACAGGGGTTTCCGCCGGGGAGCTGTTTTTT
CDR3aa: CASRTGVSAGELFF

d_gene: NA
abundance: few
v_gene: TRBV18
j_gene: TRBJ1-2
CDR3nt: TGTGCCAGCTCACCAACCGGACAGCATCTTAACTATGGCTACACCTTC
CDR3aa: CASSPTGQHLNYGYTF

d_gene: TRBD1
abundance: few
v_gene: TRBV27
j_gene: TRBJ1-6
CDR3nt: TGTGCCAGCAGTCGCAGTCCGGGACAGGGAAATTCACCCCTCCACTTT
CDR3aa: CASSRSPGQGNSPLHF

d_gene: NA
abundance: few
v_gene: TRBV9
j_gene: TRBJ1-1
CDR3nt: TGTGCCAGCAGCGTAGGAGGCGGAGGCATGAACACTGAAGCTTTCTTT
CDR3aa: CASSVGGGGMNTEAFF

d_gene: NA
abundance: once
v_gene: TRBV11-3
j_gene: TRBJ1-5
CDR3nt: TGTGCCAGCAGCTTATGGGCCCGAACCTACAATCAGCCCCAGCATTTT
CDR3aa: CASSLWARTYNQPQHF

d_gene: TRBD2
abundance: NA
v_gene: TRBV11-2
j_gene: TRBJ2-1
CDR3nt: TGTGCCAGCAGCTTAGAGGGACTAGCGGACAATGAGCAGTTCTTC
CDR3aa: CASSLEGLADNEQFF

d_gene: NA
abundance: NA
v_gene: TRBV6-1
j_gene: TRBJ2-3
CDR3nt: TGTGCCAGCAGTGAGGACAGCCCTAGCACAGATACGCAGTATTTT
CDR3aa: CASSEDSPSTDTQYF

d_gene: TRBD1
abundance: NA
v_gene: TRBV3-1/TRBV3-2
j_gene: TRBJ1-4
CDR3nt: TGTGCCAGCAGCTACACAGGGGGAGCGGTTCGGGAAAAACTGTTTTTT
CDR3aa: CASSYTGGAVREKLFF

d_gene: TRBD1
abundance: NA
v_gene: TRBV6-6
j_gene: TRBJ1-1
CDR3nt: TGTGCCAGCAGCGCTCGGGACAGGGGATACACTGAAGCTTTCTTT
CDR3aa: CASSARDRGYTEAFF

d_gene: NA
abundance: NA
v_gene: TRBV5-4
j_gene: TRBJ1-4
CDR3nt: TGTGCCAGCAGCGCCGACCCGACAACCGGGAGGGAAAAACTGTTTTTT
CDR3aa: CASSADPTTGREKLFF

d_gene: TRBD1
abundance: NA
v_gene: TRBV27
j_gene: TRBJ1-1
CDR3nt: TGTGCCAGCAGTTGGGACAGGGACACTGAAGCTTTCTTT
CDR3aa: CASSWDRDTEAFF

d_gene: NA
abundance: NA
v_gene: TRBV6-5
j_gene: TRBJ1-3
CDR3nt: TGTGCCAGCAGTCCGTCCGTTAACACCATATATTTT
CDR3aa: CASSPSVNTIYF